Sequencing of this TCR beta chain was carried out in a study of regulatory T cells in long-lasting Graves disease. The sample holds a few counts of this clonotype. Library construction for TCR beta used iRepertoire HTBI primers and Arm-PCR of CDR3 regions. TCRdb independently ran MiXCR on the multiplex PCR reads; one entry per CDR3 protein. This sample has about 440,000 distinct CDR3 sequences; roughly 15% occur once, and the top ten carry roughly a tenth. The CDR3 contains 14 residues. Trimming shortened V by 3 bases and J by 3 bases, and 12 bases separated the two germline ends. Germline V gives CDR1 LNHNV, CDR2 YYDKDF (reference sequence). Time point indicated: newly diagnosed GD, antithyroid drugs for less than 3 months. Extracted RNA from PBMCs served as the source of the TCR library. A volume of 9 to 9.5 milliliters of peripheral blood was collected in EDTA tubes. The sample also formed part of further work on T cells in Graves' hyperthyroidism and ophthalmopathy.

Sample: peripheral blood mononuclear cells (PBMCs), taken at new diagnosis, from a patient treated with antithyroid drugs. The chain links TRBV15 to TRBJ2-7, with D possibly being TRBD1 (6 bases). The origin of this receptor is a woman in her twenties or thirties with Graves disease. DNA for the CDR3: TGTGCCACCAGCAGTTCCTGGGACAACTACGAGCAGTACTTC. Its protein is CATSSSWDNYEQYF.